The 9 T cell receptor beta chains reported below all come from one sample, sequenced in a study of blood T cell repertoires in COVID-19. Using immunoSEQ multiplex PCR, the repertoire was profiled, and TCRdb retains in-frame clones only, with some absent. The top ten hold around 5% of the sample, which has 250,000 to 300,000 clones, 85% to 90% seen once. Sequenced sample: peripheral blood. The source of these receptors is a woman aged 60 to 75 with COVID-19, enrolled during active disease.

This clone has just one count. The chain employs TRBV23-1 and TRBJ1-3; TRBD1 might be the D (5 bases). TRBV23-1 qualifies as an ORF whose function is uncertain. The CDR3 loop spans 15 amino acids. Trimming stripped 3 bases from V and 4 bases from J, with 13 bases between. The CDR3 region has the DNA TGCGCCAGCAGTCAGGGAGACGGGGGGGGAAACACCATATATTTT. Its protein product is CASSQGDGGGNTIYF.

The CDR3: CASSKMTGTNTEAFF. The CDR3 nucleotides are TGTGCCAGCAGTAAAATGACAGGGACAAACACTGAAGCTTTCTTT. The V call is TRBV28, the J call TRBJ1-1, with 7 bases fitting TRBD1. Per the germline V gene, CDR1 is MDHEN and CDR2 is SYDVKM. V shed 5 bases, J shed 2 bases, and the junction held 8 bases outside the gene matches. This CDR3 is 15 amino acids long.

The chain combines TRBV6-1 with TRBJ1-4, with D perhaps matching TRBD1 (6 bases). Germline CDR1 MNHNS, CDR2 SASEGT. V lost 4 bases and J lost 10, with 25 bases in between. This CDR3 is built from 17 residues. The CDR3 sequence is CASSASGSGLRGGKLFF. Here the CDR3 DNA reads TGTGCCAGCAGTGCGTCGGGGTCGGGGCTTCGAGGGGGAAAACTGTTTTTT.

The chain couples TRBV5-1 to TRBJ1-2; D may be TRBD1 (5 bases). The CDR3 extends over 15 amino acids. In germline, CDR1 is SGHRS, CDR2 YFSETQ. The germline V and J ends were trimmed by 4 bases and 7 bases, with 20 bases remaining between them. CDR3 nucleotide sequence: TGCGCCAGCAGCGAGACAGTTCAAAGGTGGGGTGGCTACACCTTC. It encodes CASSETVQRWGGYTF.

This sequence joins TRBV27 and TRBJ2-5, with no clear D. The CDR3 spans 14 residues. Germline V gene data show CDR1 as MNHEY and CDR2 as SMNVEV (reference sequence). Deletions cut 8 bases from V and 3 bases from J, with 16 bases between. CDR3 DNA sequence: TGTGCCAGCGTGGGCAGGCGAGTCGAAGAGACCCAGTACTTC. Protein product: CASVGRRVEETQYF.

The chain links TRBV25-1 to TRBJ1-2; D is undetermined. The CDR3 is 13 residues long. Germline V gene data show CDR1 as MGHDK and CDR2 as SYGVNS. The ends were cut back, 0 bases at V and 3 bases at J, with 5 bases in the middle. This CDR3 is CASSEYTDYGYTF. The CDR3 DNA reads as TGTGCCAGCAGTGAATATACAGACTATGGCTACACCTTC.

The rearrangement joins TRBV14 to TRBJ2-2, with 7 bases matching TRBD1. The CDR3 loop spans 14 amino acids. Germline V gene data show CDR1 as SGHDN and CDR2 as FVKESK. Trimming removed 1 base from V and 7 bases from J; junction bases left unmatched: 3. The CDR3 DNA follows: TGTGCCAGCAGCCAAGGGGGACAGATCGGGGAGCTGTTTTTT. This gives the protein CASSQGGQIGELFF.

The genes are TRBV7-2 and TRBJ2-1, with D perhaps matching TRBD1 (6 bases). Germline values: CDR1 SGHTA, CDR2 FQGNSA. V dropped 2 bases and J dropped 7 bases, with 21 bases sitting between them. CDR3 length equals 17 residues. This CDR3 reads CASSLIGSAGVRNEQFF. The CDR3 nucleotides read TGTGCCAGCAGCTTAATCGGATCCGCAGGGGTTAGAAATGAGCAGTTCTTC.

The chain has TRBV6-5 and TRBJ1-3, with 9 bases lining up with TRBD1. The V segment lost 6 bases and the J segment 4 bases; nucleotides outside the gene matches: 4. CDR3 length: 14 residues. Looked up from germline, CDR1 is MNHEY and CDR2 is SVGAGI. The DNA of the CDR3 is TGTGCCAGCAGCCGGGACAGGGAGGGAAACACCATATATTTT. Translated, it gives CASSRDREGNTIYF.